This T cell receptor beta chain was captured in a study of T cell responses to AZD1222 COVID-19 vaccine. Generated by immunoSEQ multiplex PCR, the TCRdb table keeps only in-frame clones and is missing some. Counted here are about 84,000 clones, approximately 85% occurring once; the ten biggest clones make up 8% to 13%. For this clone: Its antigen is currently unknown.

Overall study results and limits: Across spike, vaccine-associated CD4 TCRs were found, dominant at 160-218 and 743-854. Reportedly, close to half of spike-specific TCRs are directed against unmutated variant regions.

J gave up 7 bases and V 4 bases, and 3 bases lay outside the gene matches. The CDR3 is 13 amino acids. The germline V gene has CDR1 LNHNV and CDR2 YYDKDF (reference sequence). Material: peripheral blood, obtained 28 days after the second AZD1222 dose. The clonotype was recovered from an adult who received the AZD1222 COVID-19 vaccine. This sequence joins TRBV15 and TRBJ2-7; 11 bases are a match to TRBD1. CDR3 DNA sequence: TGTGCCACCAGCACGGGACAGGGGGGTGAGCAGTACTTC. It encodes CATSTGQGGEQYF.